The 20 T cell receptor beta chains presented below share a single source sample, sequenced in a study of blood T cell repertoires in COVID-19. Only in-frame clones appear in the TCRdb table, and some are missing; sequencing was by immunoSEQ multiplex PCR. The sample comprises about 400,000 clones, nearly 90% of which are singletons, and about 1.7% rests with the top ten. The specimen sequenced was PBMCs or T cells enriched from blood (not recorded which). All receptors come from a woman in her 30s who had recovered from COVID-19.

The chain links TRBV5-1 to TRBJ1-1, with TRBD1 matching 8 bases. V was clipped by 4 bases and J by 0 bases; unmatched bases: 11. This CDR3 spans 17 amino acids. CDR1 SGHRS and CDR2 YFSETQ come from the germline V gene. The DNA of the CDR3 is TGCGCCAGCAGCCTAAACTGGGACAGGCAGATGAACACTGAAGCTTTCTTT. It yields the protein CASSLNWDRQMNTEAFF.

The CDR3 region is CASSRGLAGGADTQYF. As DNA, the CDR3 is TGTGCCAGCAGCAGGGGACTAGCGGGGGGGGCAGATACGCAGTATTTT. The rearrangement links TRBV11-1 to TRBJ2-3; 16 bases fit TRBD2. The CDR3 has 16 residues. Germline V gives CDR1 SGHAT, CDR2 FQDESV (reference sequence). The V and J ends lost 5 bases and 4 bases, in that order; junction bases with no gene match: 3.

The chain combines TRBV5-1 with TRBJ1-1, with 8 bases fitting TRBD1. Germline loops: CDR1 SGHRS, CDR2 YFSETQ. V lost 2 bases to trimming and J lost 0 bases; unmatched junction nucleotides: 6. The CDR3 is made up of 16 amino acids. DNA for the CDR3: TGCGCCAGCAGCTTTAACAGGGGGGATTTGAACACTGAAGCTTTCTTT. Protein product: CASSFNRGDLNTEAFF.

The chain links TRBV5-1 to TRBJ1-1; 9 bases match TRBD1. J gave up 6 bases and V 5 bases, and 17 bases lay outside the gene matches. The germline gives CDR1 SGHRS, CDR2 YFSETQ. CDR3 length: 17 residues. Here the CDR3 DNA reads TGCGCCAGCAGATCATACCGGGACAGGGAAGGAGGCCCTGAAGCTTTCTTT. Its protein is CASRSYRDREGGPEAFF.

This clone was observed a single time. The CDR3 region has the DNA TGTGCCAGCAGCGTAGACCCGGCCGGCCCCGGGACAGGGGGTCACTATGGCTACACCTTC. Translated: CASSVDPAGPGTGGHYGYTF. The chain combines TRBV9 with TRBJ1-2; TRBD1 aligns across 11 bases. The CDR3 consists of 20 residues. The V gene end was trimmed by 0 bases and the J gene end by 3 bases; junction bases not matched to a gene: 16. Germline CDR1 SGDLS, CDR2 YYNGEE. The full variable domain, completed using reference TRBV9 and TRBJ1-2, is DSGVTQTPKHLITATGQRVTLRCSPRSGDLSVYWYQQSLDQGLQFLIQYYNGEERAKGNILERFSAQQFPDLHSELNLSSLELGDSALYFCASSVDPAGPGTGGHYGYTFGSGTRLTVV.

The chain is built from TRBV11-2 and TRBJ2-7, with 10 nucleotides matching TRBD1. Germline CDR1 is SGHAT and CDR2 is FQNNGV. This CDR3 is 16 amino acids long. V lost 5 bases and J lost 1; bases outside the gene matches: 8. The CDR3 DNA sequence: TGTGCCAGCAGCCGGACCCGACAGGGGGCGTCCTACGAGCAGTACTTC. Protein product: CASSRTRQGASYEQYF.

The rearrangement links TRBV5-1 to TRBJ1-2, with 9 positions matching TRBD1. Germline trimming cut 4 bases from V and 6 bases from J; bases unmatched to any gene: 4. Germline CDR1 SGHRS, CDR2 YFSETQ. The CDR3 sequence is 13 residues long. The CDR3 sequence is CASSVRDRDGYTF. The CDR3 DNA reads TGCGCCAGCAGCGTCCGGGACAGGGATGGCTACACCTTC.

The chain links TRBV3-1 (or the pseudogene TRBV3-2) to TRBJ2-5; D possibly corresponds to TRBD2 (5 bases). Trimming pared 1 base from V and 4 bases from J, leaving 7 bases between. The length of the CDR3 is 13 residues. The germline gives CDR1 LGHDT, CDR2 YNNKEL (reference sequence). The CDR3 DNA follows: TGTGCCAGCAGCCAAGGACTAACAGAGACCCAGTACTTC. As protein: CASSQGLTETQYF.

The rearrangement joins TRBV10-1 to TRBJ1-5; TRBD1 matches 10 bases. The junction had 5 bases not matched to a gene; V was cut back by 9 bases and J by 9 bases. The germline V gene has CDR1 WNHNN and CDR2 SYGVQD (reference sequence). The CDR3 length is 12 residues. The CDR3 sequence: CARRTGGAPQHF. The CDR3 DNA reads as TGCGCCAGGAGGACAGGGGGAGCGCCCCAGCATTTT.

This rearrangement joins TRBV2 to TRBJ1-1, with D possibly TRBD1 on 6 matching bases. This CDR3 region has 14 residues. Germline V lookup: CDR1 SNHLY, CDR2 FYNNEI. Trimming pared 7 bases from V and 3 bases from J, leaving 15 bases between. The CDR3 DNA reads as TGTGCCAGCACTCTACAGGGAACCTACACTGAAGCTTTCTTT. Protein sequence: CASTLQGTYTEAFF.

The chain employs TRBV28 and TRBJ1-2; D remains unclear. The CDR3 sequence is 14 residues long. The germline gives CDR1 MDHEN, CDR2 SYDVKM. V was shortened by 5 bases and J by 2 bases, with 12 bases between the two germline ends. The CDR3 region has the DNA TGTGCCAGCAGTCCTCGACTGTTAAACTATGGCTACACCTTC. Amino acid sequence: CASSPRLLNYGYTF.

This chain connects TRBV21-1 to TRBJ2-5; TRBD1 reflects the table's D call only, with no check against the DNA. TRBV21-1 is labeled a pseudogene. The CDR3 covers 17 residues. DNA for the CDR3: TGTGCCAGCAGCAAAAATCCGGCAGGGTCGGGCGGAGAGACCCAGTACTTC. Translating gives CASSKNPAGSGGETQYF.

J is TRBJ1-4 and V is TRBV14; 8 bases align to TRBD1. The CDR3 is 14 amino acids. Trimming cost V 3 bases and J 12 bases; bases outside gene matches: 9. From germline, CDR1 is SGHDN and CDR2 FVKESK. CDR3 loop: CASSQGQGAQELFF. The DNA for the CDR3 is TGTGCCAGCAGCCAGGGGCAGGGGGCGCAGGAACTGTTTTTT.

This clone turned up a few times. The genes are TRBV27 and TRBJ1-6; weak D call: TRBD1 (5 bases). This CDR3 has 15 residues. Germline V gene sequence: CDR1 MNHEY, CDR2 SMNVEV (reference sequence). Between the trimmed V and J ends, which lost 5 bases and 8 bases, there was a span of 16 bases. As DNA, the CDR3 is TGTGCCAGCAGTGCAGGGAGGCTGGGTCATTCACCCCTCCACTTT. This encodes CASSAGRLGHSPLHF.

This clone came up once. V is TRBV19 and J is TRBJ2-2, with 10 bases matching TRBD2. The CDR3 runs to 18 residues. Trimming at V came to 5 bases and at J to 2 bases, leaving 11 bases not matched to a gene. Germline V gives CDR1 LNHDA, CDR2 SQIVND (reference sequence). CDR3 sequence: CASSYQPLAGVNTGELFF. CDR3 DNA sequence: TGTGCCAGTAGTTATCAGCCGCTAGCGGGAGTAAACACCGGGGAGCTGTTTTTT.

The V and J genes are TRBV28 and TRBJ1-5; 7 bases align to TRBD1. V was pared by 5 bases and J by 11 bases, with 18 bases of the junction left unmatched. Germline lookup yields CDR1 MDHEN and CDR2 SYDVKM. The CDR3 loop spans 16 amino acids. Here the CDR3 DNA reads TGTGCCAGCAGTCCCTCTGTAGGGGGCGGCCCAGGGGCCCAGCATTTT. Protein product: CASSPSVGGGPGAQHF.

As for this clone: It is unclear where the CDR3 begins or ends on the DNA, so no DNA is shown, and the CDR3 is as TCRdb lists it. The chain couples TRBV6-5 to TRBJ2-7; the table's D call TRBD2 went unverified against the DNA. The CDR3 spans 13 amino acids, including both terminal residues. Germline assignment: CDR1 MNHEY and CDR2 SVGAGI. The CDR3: CASSSSGFGEQYF.

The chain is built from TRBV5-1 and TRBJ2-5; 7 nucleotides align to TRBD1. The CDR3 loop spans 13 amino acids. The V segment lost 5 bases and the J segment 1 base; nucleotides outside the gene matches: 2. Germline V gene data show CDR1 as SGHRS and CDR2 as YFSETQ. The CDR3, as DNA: TGCGCCAGCAGGACAGGGACCCAAGAGACCCAGTACTTC. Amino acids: CASRTGTQETQYF.

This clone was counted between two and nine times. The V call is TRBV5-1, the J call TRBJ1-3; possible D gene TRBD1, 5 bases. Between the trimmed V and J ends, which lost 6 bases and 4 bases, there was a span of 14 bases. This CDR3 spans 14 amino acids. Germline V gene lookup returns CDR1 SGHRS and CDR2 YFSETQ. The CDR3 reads CASKVPGVGNTIYF. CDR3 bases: TGCGCCAGCAAAGTACCGGGGGTAGGAAACACCATATATTTT.

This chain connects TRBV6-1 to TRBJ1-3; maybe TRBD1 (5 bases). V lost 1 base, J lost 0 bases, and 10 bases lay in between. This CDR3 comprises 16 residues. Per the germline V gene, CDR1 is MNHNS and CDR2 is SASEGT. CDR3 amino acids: CASSEGGSFSGNTIYF. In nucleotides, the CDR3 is TGTGCCAGCAGTGAAGGGGGCAGCTTCTCTGGAAACACCATATATTTT.